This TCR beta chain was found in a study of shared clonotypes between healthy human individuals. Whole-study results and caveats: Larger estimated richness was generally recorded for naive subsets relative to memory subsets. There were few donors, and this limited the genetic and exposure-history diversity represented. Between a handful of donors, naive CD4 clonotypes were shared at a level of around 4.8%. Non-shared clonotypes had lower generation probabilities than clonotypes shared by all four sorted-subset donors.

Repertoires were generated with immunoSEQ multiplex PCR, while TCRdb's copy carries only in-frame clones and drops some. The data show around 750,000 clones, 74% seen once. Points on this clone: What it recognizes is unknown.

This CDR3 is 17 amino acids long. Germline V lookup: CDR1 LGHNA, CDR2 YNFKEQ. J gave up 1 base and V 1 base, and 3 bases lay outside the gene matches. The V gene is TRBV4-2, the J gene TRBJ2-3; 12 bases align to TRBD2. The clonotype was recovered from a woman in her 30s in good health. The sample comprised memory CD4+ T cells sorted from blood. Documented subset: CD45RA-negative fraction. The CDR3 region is CASSQARTSGGTDTQYF. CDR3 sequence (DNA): TGTGCCAGCAGCCAAGCCCGGACTAGCGGGGGCACAGATACGCAGTATTTT.